The sequence of this TCR beta chain was determined in a study of cytomegalovirus exposure and HLA in healthy donors. Primers for the PCR totalled 60 Vbeta and 13 Jbeta. Measured with immunoSEQ multiplex PCR; TCRdb has only the in-frame clones, and not every one. This repertoire includes 200,000 to 250,000 clones. This CDR3 is 14 amino acids long. Trimming pared 0 bases from V and 7 bases from J, leaving 7 bases between. Looked up from germline, CDR1 is WNHNN and CDR2 is SYGVQD (reference sequence). The gene calls are TRBV10-1 and TRBJ1-6; D is undetermined. Sample: PBMCs. This sequence originates from a woman between 25 and 40 years old in good health and CMV-seropositive. DNA of the CDR3: TGCGCCAGCAGTGAGTCGTCCAGAAATTCACCCCTCCACTTT. This sequence encodes CASSESSRNSPLHF.